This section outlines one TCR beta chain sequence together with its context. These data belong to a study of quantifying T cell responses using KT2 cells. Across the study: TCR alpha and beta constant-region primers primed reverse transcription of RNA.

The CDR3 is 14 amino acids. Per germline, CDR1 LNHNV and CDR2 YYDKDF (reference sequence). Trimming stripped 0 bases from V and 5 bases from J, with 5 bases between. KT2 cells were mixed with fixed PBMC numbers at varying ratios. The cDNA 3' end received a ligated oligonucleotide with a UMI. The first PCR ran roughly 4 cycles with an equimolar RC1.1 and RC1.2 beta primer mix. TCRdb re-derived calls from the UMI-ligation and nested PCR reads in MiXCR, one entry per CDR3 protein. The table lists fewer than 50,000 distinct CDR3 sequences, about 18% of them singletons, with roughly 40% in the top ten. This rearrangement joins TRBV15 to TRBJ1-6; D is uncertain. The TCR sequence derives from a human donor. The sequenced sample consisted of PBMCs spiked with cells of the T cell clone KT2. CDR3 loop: CATSRDLDNSPLHF. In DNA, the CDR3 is TGTGCCACCAGCAGAGATTTGGATAATTCACCCCTCCACTTT.